This T cell receptor (beta chain) originates from a study of early stage breast cancer tumors. Whole-study context: The ER+/PR+/HER2- tumors included about 8 ductal and a few lobular carcinomas. Samples were sequenced at about 10-fold average coverage.

V lost 5 bases, J lost 8 bases, and 15 bases lay in between. The germline CDR1 and CDR2 sequences are SGHNT and YENEEA. The CDR3 is 13 residues long. Each sample had two DNA replicates, roughly 0.5 ug blood or approximately 1.5 ug tissue. The table came from immunoSEQ multiplex PCR; TCRdb's copy has only in-frame clones and leaves some out. The repertoire consists of fewer than 90,000 clones, with around 80% occurring once and the leading ten covering roughly 3%. The sequenced material came from blood. The TCR comes from a person aged 55 to 70 with breast cancer. The chain is built from TRBV11-3 and TRBJ1-1; no clear D. CDR3 coding DNA: TGTGCCAGCAGCCCGGACCAAGGAGGGGAAGCTTTCTTT. Amino acids: CASSPDQGGEAFF. Looking up the rest from reference TRBV11-3 and TRBJ1-1 gives the full variable domain: EAGVVQSPRYKIIEKKQPVAFWCNPISGHNTLYWYLQNLGQGPELLIRYENEEAVDDSQLPKDRFSAERLKGVDSTLKIQPAELGDSAVYLCASSPDQGGEAFFGQGTRLTVV.